Following are 19 T cell receptor beta chains from one sample sequenced in a study of cytotoxic CD8 clonotypes in ibrutinib-treated CLL. Produced via immunoSEQ multiplex PCR; TCRdb's table is partial and in-frame only. The sample records 50,000 to 65,000 clones, roughly 70% being singletons. The sample in question was PBMCs, obtained after 12 months of ibrutinib treatment. The receptors here all came from a human donor with chronic lymphocytic leukemia.

The chain employs TRBV5-6 and TRBJ2-7, with 9 bases identical to TRBD1. In germline, CDR1 is SGHDT, CDR2 YYEEEE. This CDR3 is built from 14 residues. The V segment lost 3 bases and the J segment 2 bases; nucleotides outside the gene matches: 3. This chain's CDR3 is CASSWGTGTYEQYF. The CDR3 region has the DNA TGTGCCAGCAGCTGGGGGACAGGGACCTACGAGCAGTACTTC. Full variable domain (remainder filled in from reference TRBV5-6 and TRBJ2-7): DAGVTQSPTHLIKTRGQQVTLRCSPKSGHDTVSWYQQALGQGPQFIFQYYEEEERQRGNFPDRFSGHQFPNYSSELNVNALLLGDSALYLCASSWGTGTYEQYFGPGTRLTVT.

The CDR3 spells CASSPRGATNEKLFF. CDR3 in DNA: TGTGCCAGCTCACCCCGAGGGGCCACTAATGAAAAACTGTTTTTT. The J gene is TRBJ1-4, the V gene TRBV18; a possible D gene is TRBD1 (5 bases). V was cut by 3 bases and J by 2 bases, with 10 bases left in between. The CDR3 is 15 amino acids. Per germline, CDR1 KGHSH and CDR2 LQKENI.

The genes are TRBV4-1 and TRBJ1-5; D is undetermined. V was clipped by 0 bases and J by 2 bases, with 5 bases between them. CDR1 is MGHRA and CDR2 is YSYEKL in the germline V gene. The CDR3 runs to 14 residues. The DNA of the CDR3 is TGCGCCAGCAGCCAAGACCTTGGCAATCAGCCCCAGCATTTT. Translated, it gives CASSQDLGNQPQHF.

The chain carries TRBV6-5 and TRBJ2-1; 8 bases line up with TRBD2. CDR3 size: 13 residues. J was trimmed by 5 bases and V by 7 bases; bases with no gene match: 4. Germline V gene sequence: CDR1 MNHEY, CDR2 SVGAGI. The CDR3 coding sequence is TGTGCCAGCAAGGGTAGCGGGAACAATGAGCAGTTCTTC. This translates into CASKGSGNNEQFF.

The gene calls are TRBV2 and TRBJ2-2; D uncertain. V dropped 4 bases and J dropped 5 bases, with 14 bases sitting between them. Germline V gives CDR1 SNHLY, CDR2 FYNNEI. The CDR3 runs to 15 residues. CDR3 residues: CASSAPQRGTGELFF. The CDR3 nucleotides are TGTGCCAGCAGTGCCCCACAGCGTGGTACCGGGGAGCTGTTTTTT.

This clone appeared a few times. The gene calls are TRBV15 and TRBJ2-2; maybe TRBD1 (5 bases). The CDR3 covers 15 residues. V was trimmed by 3 bases and J by 1 base, leaving 9 bases between them. Germline V lookup: CDR1 LNHNV, CDR2 YYDKDF (reference sequence). CDR3 nucleotide sequence: TGTGCCACCAGCAGCCAGGGCCTGAACACCGGGGAGCTGTTTTTT. Residues: CATSSQGLNTGELFF.

This chain connects TRBV28 to TRBJ1-1; D is undetermined. V was clipped by 7 bases and J by 1 base, with 10 bases between them. Germline CDR1 is MDHEN and CDR2 is SYDVKM. The CDR3 has 13 residues. CDR3 nucleotide sequence: TGTGCCAGCATCTTGTCGGGGAACACTGAAGCTTTCTTT. It encodes CASILSGNTEAFF.

This sequence joins TRBV7-3 and TRBJ2-3, with D unclear. V was pared by 5 bases and J by 0 bases, with 6 bases between. The length of the CDR3 is 13 residues. In germline, CDR1 is SGHTA, CDR2 FQGTGA. CDR3 region: CASSLGSTDTQYF. CDR3 DNA sequence: TGTGCCAGCAGCCTTGGTAGCACAGATACGCAGTATTTT.

The genes are TRBV19 and TRBJ2-1; D tentatively reads TRBD1 or TRBD2 (5 bases each). The length of the CDR3 is 16 residues. V gave up 5 bases and J gave up 0 bases, with 14 bases separating them. Germline V gene data show CDR1 as LNHDA and CDR2 as SQIVND (reference sequence). The CDR3 nucleotides read TGTGCCAGTAGTGTACGGGACGGAAGCTCCTACAATGAGCAGTTCTTC. Protein product: CASSVRDGSSYNEQFF.

The CDR3 reads CAAEEGQETQYF. The CDR3 bases are TGTGCCGCTGAGGAGGGCCAAGAGACCCAGTACTTC. The rearrangement links TRBV6-5 to TRBJ2-5; D might be TRBD2 (6 bases). Germline V gives CDR1 MNHEY, CDR2 SVGAGI. The CDR3 has 12 residues. Trimming shortened V by 11 bases and J by 1 base, and 11 bases separated the two germline ends.

The chain is built from TRBV25-1 and TRBJ1-4; TRBD1 matches at 9 bases. V trimming: 3 bases; J trimming: 0 bases; junction bases outside the gene matches: 5. Germline loops: CDR1 MGHDK, CDR2 SYGVNS. The CDR3 totals 17 residues. This chain's CDR3 is CASSEGQGLATNEKLFF. The CDR3 DNA reads as TGTGCCAGCAGTGAGGGACAGGGCCTTGCAACTAATGAAAAACTGTTTTTT.

This clone was seen a few times. The V gene is TRBV11-3, the J gene TRBJ2-3; maybe TRBD1 (6 bases). The V gene lost 5 bases and the J gene lost 3 bases, with 15 bases spanning the gap. CDR1 and CDR2 (germline): SGHNT, YENEEA. This CDR3 has 15 residues. In DNA, the CDR3 is TGTGCCAGCAGCGTACAGGGTCTTAATACAGATACGCAGTATTTT. Amino acids: CASSVQGLNTDTQYF. The variable domain in full, with the rest retrieved from reference TRBV11-3 and TRBJ2-3, is EAGVVQSPRYKIIEKKQPVAFWCNPISGHNTLYWYLQNLGQGPELLIRYENEEAVDDSQLPKDRFSAERLKGVDSTLKIQPAELGDSAVYLCASSVQGLNTDTQYFGPGTRLTVL.

This chain uses TRBV9 with TRBJ2-7, with a weak D call TRBD2 (5 bases). The CDR3 covers 15 residues. Germline V gene sequence: CDR1 SGDLS, CDR2 YYNGEE. V lost 0 bases to trimming and J lost 1 base, with 11 bases between them. CDR3 amino acids: CASSVAGSPSYEQYF. CDR3 in DNA: TGTGCCAGCAGCGTAGCGGGGAGTCCATCCTACGAGCAGTACTTC.

J is TRBJ2-7 and V is TRBV11-2; D may be TRBD1 (6 bases). The CDR3 sequence is 15 residues long. Trimming removed 8 bases at V and 5 bases at J, with 22 bases between. Looked up from germline, CDR1 is SGHAT and CDR2 is FQNNGV. The DNA of the CDR3 is TGTGCCAGCCGAAGACCCGGGACAAAGATTGACGAGCAGTACTTC. This encodes CASRRPGTKIDEQYF.

The chain employs TRBV4-2 and TRBJ2-1, with D possibly TRBD2 on 5 matching bases. Per germline, CDR1 LGHNA and CDR2 YNFKEQ. V gave up 1 base and J gave up 4 bases, with 8 bases separating them. CDR3 length equals 14 residues. The DNA of the CDR3 is TGTGCCAGCAGCCAAGTAGCGATTTACAATGAGCAGTTCTTC. Protein product: CASSQVAIYNEQFF.

This chain joins TRBV6-1 and TRBJ2-3, with 12 bases lining up with TRBD2. V shed 2 bases, J shed 2 bases, and the junction held 5 bases outside the gene matches. The CDR3 spans 17 residues. CDR1 MNHNS and CDR2 SASEGT come from the germline V gene. CDR3 bases: TGTGCCAGCAGTGAACCCCGACTAGCGGGAGACACAGATACGCAGTATTTT. This translates into CASSEPRLAGDTDTQYF.

This clone was counted only a few times. This chain uses TRBV29-1 with TRBJ2-1, with a weak D call TRBD1 (6 bases). V lost 5 bases and J 8 bases, leaving 19 bases between the germline ends. The CDR3 spans 14 residues. Looked up from germline, CDR1 is SQVTM and CDR2 is ANQGSEA. The CDR3 is CSVTSTGLSDEQFF. CDR3 sequence (DNA): TGCAGCGTTACCAGTACAGGGCTGAGCGATGAGCAGTTCTTC.

The rearrangement uses TRBV6-5 and TRBJ2-7, with a weak D call TRBD2 (5 bases). Between the trimmed V and J ends, which lost 10 bases and 4 bases, there was a span of 11 bases. Germline V gene data show CDR1 as MNHEY and CDR2 as SVGAGI. CDR3 size: 11 residues. This CDR3 is CATHRGYEQYF. The CDR3 DNA reads as TGTGCCACCCATCGGGGTTACGAGCAGTACTTC.

The chain couples TRBV5-5 to TRBJ2-1, with 11 bases identical to TRBD2. The length of the CDR3 is 16 residues. V was clipped by 4 bases and J by 2 bases; unmatched bases: 5. The germline V gene has CDR1 SGHKS and CDR2 YYEKEE (reference sequence). CDR3 DNA: TGTGCCAGCAGCCGGGCGGGACTAGCGGCCTACAATGAGCAGTTCTTC. Its translation: CASSRAGLAAYNEQFF.